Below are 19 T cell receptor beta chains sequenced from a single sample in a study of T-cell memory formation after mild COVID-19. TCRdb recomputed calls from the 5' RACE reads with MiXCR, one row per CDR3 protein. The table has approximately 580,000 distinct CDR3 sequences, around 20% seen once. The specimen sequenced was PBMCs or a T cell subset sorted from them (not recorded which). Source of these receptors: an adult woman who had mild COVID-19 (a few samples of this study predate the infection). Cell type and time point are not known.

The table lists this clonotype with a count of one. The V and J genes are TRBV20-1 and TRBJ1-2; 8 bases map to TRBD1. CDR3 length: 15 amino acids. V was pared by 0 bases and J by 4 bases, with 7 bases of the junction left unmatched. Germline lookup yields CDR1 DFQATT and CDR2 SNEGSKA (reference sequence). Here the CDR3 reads CSAREGTGRFYGYTF. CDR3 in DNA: TGCAGTGCTAGAGAGGGGACAGGCAGGTTCTATGGCTACACCTTC.

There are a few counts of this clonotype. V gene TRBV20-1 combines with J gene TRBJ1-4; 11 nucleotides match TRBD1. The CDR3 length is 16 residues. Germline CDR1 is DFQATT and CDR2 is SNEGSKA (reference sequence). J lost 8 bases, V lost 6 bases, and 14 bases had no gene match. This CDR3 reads CSARQLDRGRGEKLFF. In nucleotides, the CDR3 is TGCAGTGCCCGTCAGTTGGACAGGGGGCGAGGCGAAAAACTGTTTTTT.

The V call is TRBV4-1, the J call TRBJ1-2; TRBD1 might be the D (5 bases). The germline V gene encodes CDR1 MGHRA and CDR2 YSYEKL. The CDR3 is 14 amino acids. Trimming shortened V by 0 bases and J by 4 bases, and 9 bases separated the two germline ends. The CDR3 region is CASSQDQGFYGYTF. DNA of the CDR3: TGCGCCAGCAGCCAAGATCAGGGATTCTATGGCTACACCTTC.

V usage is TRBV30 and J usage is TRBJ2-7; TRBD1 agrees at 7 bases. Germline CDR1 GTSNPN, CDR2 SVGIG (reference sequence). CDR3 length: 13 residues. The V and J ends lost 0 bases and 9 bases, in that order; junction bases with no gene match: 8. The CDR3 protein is CAWSVTGARGQYF. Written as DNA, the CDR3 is TGTGCCTGGAGTGTTACAGGGGCCAGGGGGCAGTACTTC.

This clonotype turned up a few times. CDR3 DNA sequence: TGTGCCAGCAGTCCCTGGGGGGGGCCCTTAACAGATACGCAGTATTTT. Protein: CASSPWGGPLTDTQYF. The chain carries TRBV12-3 or TRBV12-4 and TRBJ2-3; maybe TRBD2 (7 bases). The CDR3 has 16 residues. Trimming removed 5 bases from V and 3 bases from J, with 18 bases in between.

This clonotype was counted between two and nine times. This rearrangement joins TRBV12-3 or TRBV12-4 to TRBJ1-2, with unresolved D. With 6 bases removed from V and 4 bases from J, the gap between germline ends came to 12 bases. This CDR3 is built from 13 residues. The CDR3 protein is CASSLGRSYGYTF. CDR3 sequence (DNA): TGTGCCAGCAGCCTCGGTCGTTCCTATGGCTACACCTTC.

The CDR3 coding sequence is TGCGCCAGCAGCAGACAGGGGTCGGATAATTCACCCCTCCACTTT. Translation: CASSRQGSDNSPLHF. The chain joins TRBV5-1 to TRBJ1-6; 8 positions agree with TRBD1. Trimming cost V 4 bases and J 5 bases; bases outside gene matches: 5. CDR3 length: 15 amino acids. Germline CDR1 and CDR2: SGHRS and YFSETQ.

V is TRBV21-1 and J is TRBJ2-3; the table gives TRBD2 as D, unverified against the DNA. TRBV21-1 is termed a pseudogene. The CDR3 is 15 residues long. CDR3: CASSRRREGTDTQYF. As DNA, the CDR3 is TGTGCCAGCAGTCGGCGGCGGGAGGGCACAGATACGCAGTATTTT.

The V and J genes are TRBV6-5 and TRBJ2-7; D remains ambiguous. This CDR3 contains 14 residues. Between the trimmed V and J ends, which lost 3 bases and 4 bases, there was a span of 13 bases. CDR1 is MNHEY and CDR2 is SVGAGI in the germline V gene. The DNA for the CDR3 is TGTGCCAGCAGTTATCAAGACGGAGAATACGAGCAGTACTTC. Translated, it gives CASSYQDGEYEQYF.

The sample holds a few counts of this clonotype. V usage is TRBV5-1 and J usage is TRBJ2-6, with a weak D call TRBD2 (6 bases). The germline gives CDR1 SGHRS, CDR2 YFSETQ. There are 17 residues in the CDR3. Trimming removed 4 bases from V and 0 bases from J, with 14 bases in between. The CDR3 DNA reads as TGCGCCAGCAGCCGCGGGACGGTGAGCTCTGGGGCCAACGTCCTGACTTTC. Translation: CASSRGTVSSGANVLTF.

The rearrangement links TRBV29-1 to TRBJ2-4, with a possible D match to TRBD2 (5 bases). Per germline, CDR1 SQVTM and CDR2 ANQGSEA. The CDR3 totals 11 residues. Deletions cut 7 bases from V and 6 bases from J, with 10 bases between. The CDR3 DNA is TGCAGCGCAATAGGAGGAAACATTCAGTACTTC. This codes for CSAIGGNIQYF.

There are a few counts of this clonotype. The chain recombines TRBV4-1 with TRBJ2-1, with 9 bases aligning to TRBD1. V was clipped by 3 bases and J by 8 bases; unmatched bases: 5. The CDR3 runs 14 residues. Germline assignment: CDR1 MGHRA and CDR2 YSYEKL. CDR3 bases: TGCGCCAGCAGCCAGGGACAGGGAGGCTATGAGCAGTTCTTC. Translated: CASSQGQGGYEQFF.

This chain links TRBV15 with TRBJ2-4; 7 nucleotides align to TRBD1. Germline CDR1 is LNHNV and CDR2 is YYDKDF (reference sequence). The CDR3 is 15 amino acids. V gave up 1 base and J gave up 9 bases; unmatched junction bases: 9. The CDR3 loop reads CATSRGQGDFFIQYF. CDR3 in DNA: TGTGCCACCAGCAGAGGTCAGGGGGATTTTTTCATTCAGTACTTC.

The CDR3: CASSTTTEYRYNEQFF. The DNA of the CDR3 is TGTGCCAGCAGTACCACGACAGAGTACCGCTACAATGAGCAGTTCTTC. The rearrangement joins TRBV6-6 to TRBJ2-1; maybe TRBD1 (5 bases). Germline-derived CDR1 and CDR2 are MNHNY and SVGAGI (reference sequence). V shed 5 bases and J shed 3 bases, with 17 bases lying between them. The CDR3 is 16 residues long.

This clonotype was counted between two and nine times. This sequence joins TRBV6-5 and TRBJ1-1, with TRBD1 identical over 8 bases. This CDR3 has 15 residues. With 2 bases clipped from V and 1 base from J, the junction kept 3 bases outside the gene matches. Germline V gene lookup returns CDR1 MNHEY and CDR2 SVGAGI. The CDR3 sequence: CASSYRDRGNTEAFF. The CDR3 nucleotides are TGTGCCAGCAGTTACCGCGACAGGGGGAACACTGAAGCTTTCTTT.

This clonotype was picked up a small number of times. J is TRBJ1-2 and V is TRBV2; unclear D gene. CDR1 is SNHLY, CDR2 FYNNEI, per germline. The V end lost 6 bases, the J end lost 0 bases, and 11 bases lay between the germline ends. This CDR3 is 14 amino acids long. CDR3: CASSKEVPNYGYTF. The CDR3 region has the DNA TGTGCCAGCAGCAAAGAGGTACCTAACTATGGCTACACCTTC.

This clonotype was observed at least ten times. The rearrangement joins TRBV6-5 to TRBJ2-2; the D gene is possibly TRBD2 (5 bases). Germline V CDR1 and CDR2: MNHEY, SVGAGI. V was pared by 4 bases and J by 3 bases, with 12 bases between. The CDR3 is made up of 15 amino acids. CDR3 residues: CASSWIGKDTGELFF. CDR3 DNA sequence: TGTGCCAGCAGTTGGATCGGGAAGGACACCGGGGAGCTGTTTTTT.

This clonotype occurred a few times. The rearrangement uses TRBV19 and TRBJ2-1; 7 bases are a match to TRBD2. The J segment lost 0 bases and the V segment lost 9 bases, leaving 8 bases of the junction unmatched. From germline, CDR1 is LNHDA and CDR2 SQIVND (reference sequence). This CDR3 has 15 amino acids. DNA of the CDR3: TGTGCCAGCTCACGGGGGGAGGGCTCCTACAATGAGCAGTTCTTC. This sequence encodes CASSRGEGSYNEQFF.

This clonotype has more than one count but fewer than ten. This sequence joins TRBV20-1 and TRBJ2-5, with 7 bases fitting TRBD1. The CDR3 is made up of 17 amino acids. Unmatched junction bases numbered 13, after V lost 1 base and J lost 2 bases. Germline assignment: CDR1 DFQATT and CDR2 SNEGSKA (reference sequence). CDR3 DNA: TGCAGTGCTAGAGTTACCTCTGGGACAGTAATTCAAGAGACCCAGTACTTC. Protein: CSARVTSGTVIQETQYF.